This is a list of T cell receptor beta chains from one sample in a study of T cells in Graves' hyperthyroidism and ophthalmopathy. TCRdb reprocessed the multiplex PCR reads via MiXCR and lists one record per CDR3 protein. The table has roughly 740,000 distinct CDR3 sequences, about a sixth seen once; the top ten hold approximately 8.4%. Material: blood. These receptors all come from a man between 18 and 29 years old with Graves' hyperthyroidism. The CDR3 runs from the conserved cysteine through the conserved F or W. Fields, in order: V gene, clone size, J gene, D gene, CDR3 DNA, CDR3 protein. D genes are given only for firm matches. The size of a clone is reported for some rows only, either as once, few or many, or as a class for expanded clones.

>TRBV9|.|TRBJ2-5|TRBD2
TGTGCCAGCGGCAGCGGGAGACTTCAAGAGACCCAGTACTTC
CASGSGRLQETQYF
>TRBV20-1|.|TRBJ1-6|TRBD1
TGCAGTGGGGGACAGGGGGATTATTCACCCCTCCACTTT
CSGGQGDYSPLHF
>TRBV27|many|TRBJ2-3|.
TGTGCCAGCAGTCCATGGTCGCGCACAGATACGCAGTATTTT
CASSPWSRTDTQYF
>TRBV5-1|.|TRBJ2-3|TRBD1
TGCGCCAGCAGCCAGGGGACAGCGCTAGATACGCAGTATTTT
CASSQGTALDTQYF
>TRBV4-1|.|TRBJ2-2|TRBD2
TGCGCCAGCAGTAAAAGCGGGAGGGCCGGGGAGCTGTTTTTT
CASSKSGRAGELFF
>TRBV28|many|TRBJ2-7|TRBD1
TGTGCCAGCAGCCGAAGACAGGGGCGCGAGCAGTACTTC
CASSRRQGREQYF
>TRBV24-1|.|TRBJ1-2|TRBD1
TGTGCCACCAGTGATGGACAGGGGAGCTATGGCTACACCTTC
CATSDGQGSYGYTF
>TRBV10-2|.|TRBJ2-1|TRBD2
TGCGCCAGCAGTGAACTAGCGGGAGGTAGGGATGAGCAGTTCTTC
CASSELAGGRDEQFF
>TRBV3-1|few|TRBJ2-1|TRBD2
TGTGCCAGCAGCCCTGCTCGGACTAGCGGGTTGAATGAGCAGTTCTTC
CASSPARTSGLNEQFF
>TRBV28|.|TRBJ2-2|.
TGTGCCAGCAGTTTGTGGGGGGCTAACACCGGGGAGCTGTTTTTT
CASSLWGANTGELFF
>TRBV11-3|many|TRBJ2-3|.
TGTGCCAGCAGCTTAGTATCCGGTTCTAGCACAGATACGCAGTATTTT
CASSLVSGSSTDTQYF
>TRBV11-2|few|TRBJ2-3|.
TGTGCCAGCATCCCCTTTGGGAGCGCCTCAGATACGCAGTATTTT
CASIPFGSASDTQYF
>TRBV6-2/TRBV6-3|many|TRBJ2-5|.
TGTGCCAGCAGTGGTTACGGGGGATTGGGAGAAGTATCGACGGAGACCCAGTACTTC
CASSGYGGLGEVSTETQYF
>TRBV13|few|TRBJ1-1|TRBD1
TGTGCCAGCAGCTTAGGAGGACAGGGAATTCTGAACACTGAAGCTTTCTTT
CASSLGGQGILNTEAFF
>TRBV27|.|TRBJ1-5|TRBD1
TGTGCCAGCAGTTTAAACAGGGGCTATAGCAATCAGCCCCAGCATTTT
CASSLNRGYSNQPQHF
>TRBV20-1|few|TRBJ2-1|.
TGCAGTGCTAGAGGGGGAGCTACGTACAATGAGCAGTTCTTC
CSARGGATYNEQFF
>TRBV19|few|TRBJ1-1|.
TGTGCCAGTAGTATTGGCGGGAACTATGAACAGACTGAAGCTTTCTTT
CASSIGGNYEQTEAFF
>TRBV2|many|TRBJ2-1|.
TGTGCCAGCGGCCGGCCTCAAGCGTTCCCACGGGCCTACAATGAGCAGTTCTTC
CASGRPQAFPRAYNEQFF
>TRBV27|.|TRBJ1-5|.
TGTGCCAGCAGTTTGGGACGGTATAGCAATCAGCCCCAGCATTTT
CASSLGRYSNQPQHF
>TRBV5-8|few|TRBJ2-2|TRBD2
TGTGCCAGCAGCAGGGGACTAGCGGGGAACACCGGGGAGCTGTTTTTT
CASSRGLAGNTGELFF
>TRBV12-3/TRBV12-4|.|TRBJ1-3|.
TGTGCCAGCAGCTCCTCAGGGACCGGAAACACCATATATTTT
CASSSSGTGNTIYF
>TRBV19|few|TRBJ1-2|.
TGTGCCAGTAGTATTGGGGGGTACTCCTATGGCTACACCTTC
CASSIGGYSYGYTF
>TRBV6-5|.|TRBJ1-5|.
TGTGCCAGCAGTTACTCCCATCGCAATCAGCCCCAGCATTTT
CASSYSHRNQPQHF
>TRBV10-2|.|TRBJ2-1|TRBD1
TGCGCCAGCAGGGCAGGGGGCCACTACAATGAGCAGTTCTTC
CASRAGGHYNEQFF
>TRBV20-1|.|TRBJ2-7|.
TGCAGTGCTAGAGATGAGGGGGGGGGCGCGGACGAGCAGTACTTC
CSARDEGGGADEQYF
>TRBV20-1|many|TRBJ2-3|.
TGCAGTGCTGCCCGGACACGAAACACAGATACGCAGTATTTT
CSAARTRNTDTQYF